A selection of T cell receptor beta chains follows, all from one sample in a study of T cell changes during pregnancy in multiple sclerosis. Profiled with immunoSEQ multiplex PCR; TCRdb holds only in-frame clones, not every one. The top ten clones hold less than 0.9% of a sample with more than 35,000 clones, 90% to 95% of them seen once. The source was CD4+ T cells from peripheral blood mononuclear cells, collected in the third trimester of pregnancy. These receptors all stem from a female donor with multiple sclerosis, enrolled in a pregnancy study. The CDR3 runs from the conserved cysteine through the conserved F or W. Each record gives: CDR3 length, J gene, D gene, V gene, clone size, CDR3 DNA, CDR3 protein. The D gene is left open where the match is weak. Size values are once, few and many counts, or a class for expanded clones, and some rows have none.

length: 17; J: TRBJ2-1; D: TRBD2; V: TRBV7-2; size: .; DNA: TGTGCCAGCAGCCTACACCAGACTAGCGGGAGGGATAATGAGCAGTTCTTC; CDR3: CASSLHQTSGRDNEQFF
length: 15; J: TRBJ2-7; D: TRBD2; V: TRBV18; size: .; DNA: TGTGCCAGCTCACCAGGGACTAGCGGACCCTACGAGCAGTACTTC; CDR3: CASSPGTSGPYEQYF
length: 15; J: TRBJ2-2; D: .; V: TRBV18; size: .; DNA: TGTGCCAGCTCACCCCGCGGGGCGAACACCGGGGAGCTGTTTTTT; CDR3: CASSPRGANTGELFF
length: 17; J: TRBJ1-3; D: TRBD1; V: TRBV4-2; size: .; DNA: TGTGCCAGCAGCCAAGGAAGTACAGGGGGGAATGGAAACACCATATATTTT; CDR3: CASSQGSTGGNGNTIYF
length: 15; J: TRBJ2-2; D: TRBD2; V: TRBV4-1; size: .; DNA: TGCGCCAGCAGCCTTCCTAGCGGGAGTAACGGGGAGCTGTTTTTT; CDR3: CASSLPSGSNGELFF
length: 15; J: TRBJ2-1; D: TRBD2; V: TRBV29-1; size: .; DNA: TGCAGCGTTGATGGACTAGCGGGAGCCTACAATGAGCAGTTCTTC; CDR3: CSVDGLAGAYNEQFF
length: 15; J: TRBJ2-2; D: .; V: TRBV5-1; size: .; DNA: TGCGCCAGCAGCTTGGGAGGCCCGGACACCGGGGAGCTGTTTTTT; CDR3: CASSLGGPDTGELFF
length: 16; J: TRBJ2-7; D: .; V: TRBV4-2; size: once; DNA: TGTGCCAGCAGCCAGGTACTCCAGGGTGCCTCCTACGAGCAGTACTTC; CDR3: CASSQVLQGASYEQYF
length: 15; J: TRBJ1-2; D: TRBD1; V: TRBV10-3; size: .; DNA: TGTGCCATCACCCAGGGGGCCTTTCTAGGTGATGGCTACACCTTC; CDR3: CAITQGAFLGDGYTF
length: 14; J: TRBJ1-2; D: TRBD1; V: TRBV30; size: once; DNA: TGTGCCTGGAGGTCTGAGGGGGCTTTGGGTGGCTACACCTTC; CDR3: CAWRSEGALGGYTF
length: 17; J: TRBJ2-1; D: TRBD2; V: TRBV5-4; size: .; DNA: TGTGCCAGCAGCTTGGCATTAGCGGGAGTAGTGGGGGATGAGCAGTTCTTC; CDR3: CASSLALAGVVGDEQFF
length: 13; J: TRBJ2-7; D: TRBD1; V: TRBV5-1; size: .; DNA: TGCGCCAGCAGCCGCAGGGGGCTATACGAGCAGTACTTC; CDR3: CASSRRGLYEQYF
length: 15; J: TRBJ2-3; D: .; V: TRBV6-5; size: .; DNA: TGTGCCAGCTCTGCCGGAACTAGATCCACAGATACGCAGTATTTT; CDR3: CASSAGTRSTDTQYF
length: 13; J: TRBJ1-1; D: .; V: TRBV6-1; size: few; DNA: TGTGCCAGCTGGGCGGACATGAACACTGAAGCTTTCTTT; CDR3: CASWADMNTEAFF
length: 16; J: TRBJ2-7; D: .; V: TRBV5-1; size: .; DNA: TGCGCCAGCAGCTTGGTGGGTGACATTGATCTCGGCGAGCAGTACTTC; CDR3: CASSLVGDIDLGEQYF
length: 18; J: TRBJ1-1; D: TRBD1; V: TRBV4-1; size: .; DNA: TGCGCCAGCAGCCAACTAGCTTTTAAGGGACAGAGGAACACTGAAGCTTTCTTT; CDR3: CASSQLAFKGQRNTEAFF
length: 15; J: TRBJ2-1; D: TRBD1; V: TRBV6-1; size: .; DNA: TGTGCCAGCATCCCCCCCGGACAGGGATACAATGAGCAGTTCTTC; CDR3: CASIPPGQGYNEQFF
length: 13; J: TRBJ1-1; D: .; V: TRBV29-1; size: .; DNA: TGCAGCGTCACAGGCGACATGAACACTGAAGCTTTCTTT; CDR3: CSVTGDMNTEAFF
length: 15; J: TRBJ2-3; D: TRBD2; V: TRBV11-3; size: .; DNA: TGTGCCAGCAGCCCAGGACTAGCTGAGACAGATACGCAGTATTTT; CDR3: CASSPGLAETDTQYF
length: 17; J: TRBJ1-5; D: TRBD1; V: TRBV19; size: .; DNA: TGTGCCAGTAGACCGGGACAGGGGGGGAGGAGCAATCAGCCCCAGCATTTT; CDR3: CASRPGQGGRSNQPQHF
length: 18; J: TRBJ1-5; D: TRBD1; V: TRBV4-1; size: .; DNA: TGCGCCAGCAGCCAGCCCACGGGACAGGGGAATAGCAATCAGCCCCAGCATTTT; CDR3: CASSQPTGQGNSNQPQHF
length: 14; J: TRBJ1-2; D: TRBD1; V: TRBV13; size: .; DNA: TGTGCCAGCAGCCACAGACAGGGGGCGGCTGGCTACACCTTC; CDR3: CASSHRQGAAGYTF
length: 14; J: TRBJ1-2; D: TRBD1; V: TRBV7-9; size: .; DNA: TGTGCCAGCAGCTTGACAGGGATTGACTATGGCTACACCTTC; CDR3: CASSLTGIDYGYTF
length: 17; J: TRBJ2-3; D: .; V: TRBV11-2; size: once; DNA: TGTGCCAGCAGCCCAATCCCAAAAGCGGCAGCCCCAGATACGCAGTATTTT; CDR3: CASSPIPKAAAPDTQYF
length: 15; J: TRBJ2-3; D: TRBD1; V: TRBV6-4; size: few; DNA: TGTGCCAGCAGTGGCGGACAGGGGCACACAGATACGCAGTATTTT; CDR3: CASSGGQGHTDTQYF
length: 13; J: TRBJ1-1; D: .; V: TRBV28; size: .; DNA: TGTGCCAGCTCGAGGCTCGATACCACTGAAGCTTTCTTT; CDR3: CASSRLDTTEAFF
length: 13; J: TRBJ1-5; D: .; V: TRBV5-6; size: .; DNA: TGTGCCAGCGGCTGGTCGGGGGTTCAGCCCCAGCATTTT; CDR3: CASGWSGVQPQHF
length: 14; J: TRBJ2-3; D: .; V: TRBV7-6; size: few; DNA: TGTGCCAGCAGCTTAGAACAGGTCGGAGATACGCAGTATTTT; CDR3: CASSLEQVGDTQYF
length: 11; J: TRBJ2-7; D: .; V: TRBV28; size: .; DNA: TGTGCCAGCAGTTTGGAGGGTAAGCAGTACTTC; CDR3: CASSLEGKQYF
length: 16; J: TRBJ1-3; D: .; V: TRBV7-9; size: .; DNA: TGTGCCAGCAGCTTCTCAGACTTTAGGTTTGGAAACACCATATATTTT; CDR3: CASSFSDFRFGNTIYF
length: 12; J: TRBJ2-5; D: .; V: TRBV18; size: .; DNA: TGTGCCAGCTCACCAAACCAGGAGACCCAGTACTTC; CDR3: CASSPNQETQYF
length: 15; J: TRBJ2-7; D: .; V: TRBV6-1; size: .; DNA: TGTGCCAGCAGTGAAGGAGAAAATCGTCGCTACGAGCAGTACTTC; CDR3: CASSEGENRRYEQYF
length: 12; J: TRBJ2-1; D: .; V: TRBV5-1; size: .; DNA: TGCGCCAGCAGCTTGGAGGGGAATGAGCAGTTCTTC; CDR3: CASSLEGNEQFF
length: 16; J: TRBJ1-1; D: .; V: TRBV7-9; size: .; DNA: TGTGCCAGCAGCTCTCACAGGGTTGTTTCGAACACTGAAGCTTTCTTT; CDR3: CASSSHRVVSNTEAFF
length: 13; J: TRBJ2-1; D: TRBD2; V: TRBV29-1; size: .; DNA: TGCAGCGTCCGGACTAGCGGGAGCGATGAGCAGTTCTTC; CDR3: CSVRTSGSDEQFF
length: 16; J: TRBJ1-4; D: TRBD1; V: TRBV30; size: .; DNA: TGTGCCTGGAGTACCCGGGACAGGGTATCTAGTGAAAAACTGTTTTTT; CDR3: CAWSTRDRVSSEKLFF
length: 15; J: TRBJ1-5; D: TRBD1; V: TRBV5-1; size: few; DNA: TGCGCCAGCAGCTTGGAAGCAGGGGGAGAGACGCCCCAGCATTTT; CDR3: CASSLEAGGETPQHF
length: 16; J: TRBJ2-5; D: .; V: TRBV28; size: .; DNA: TGTGCCAGCAGTTTATATACAGGGTGGGGACAAGAGACCCAGTACTTC; CDR3: CASSLYTGWGQETQYF
length: 18; J: TRBJ1-5; D: .; V: TRBV19; size: .; DNA: TGTGCCAGTAGTATTGACAGCCCCATCCTCTATAGCAATCAGCCCCAGCATTTT; CDR3: CASSIDSPILYSNQPQHF
length: 14; J: TRBJ2-5; D: TRBD2; V: TRBV6-1; size: .; DNA: TGTGCCAGCATCCTAGCGGGATCCCAAGAGACCCAGTACTTC; CDR3: CASILAGSQETQYF
length: 16; J: TRBJ2-1; D: TRBD2; V: TRBV4-1; size: .; DNA: TGCGCCAGCAGCCCAAGCACTAGCGGGAAGGGGCATGAGCAGTTCTTC; CDR3: CASSPSTSGKGHEQFF
length: 12; J: TRBJ2-7; D: .; V: TRBV7-8; size: .; DNA: TGTGCCAGCAGCTTTACAAGTTCCGAGCAGTACTTC; CDR3: CASSFTSSEQYF
length: 16; J: TRBJ2-4; D: TRBD2; V: TRBV11-2; size: once; DNA: TGTGCCAGCGGCCTAGGACGGGGCGGGAGGATATCCATTCAGTACTTC; CDR3: CASGLGRGGRISIQYF
length: 14; J: TRBJ2-2; D: TRBD2; V: TRBV10-3; size: .; DNA: TGTGCCACCCTAGCGGGAGGGAACACCGGGGAGCTGTTTTTT; CDR3: CATLAGGNTGELFF
length: 15; J: TRBJ2-7; D: .; V: TRBV10-3; size: .; DNA: TGTGCCATCCACGCCCGGCGGGAAGAAACCTACGAGCAGTACTTC; CDR3: CAIHARREETYEQYF
length: 15; J: TRBJ1-1; D: .; V: TRBV10-3; size: .; DNA: TGTGCCATCAGTTTAGCCGGGACTAAAAACACTGAAGCTTTCTTT; CDR3: CAISLAGTKNTEAFF
length: 14; J: TRBJ1-1; D: TRBD1; V: TRBV5-1; size: .; DNA: TGCGCCAGCAGCTTTGGGACAGGGGGCACTGAAGCTTTCTTT; CDR3: CASSFGTGGTEAFF
length: 15; J: TRBJ2-7; D: TRBD1; V: TRBV5-5; size: .; DNA: TGTGCCAGCAGCTTGGGGCAGGGGGCAACCCCCGAGCAGTACTTC; CDR3: CASSLGQGATPEQYF
length: 16; J: TRBJ2-3; D: .; V: TRBV5-1; size: .; DNA: TGCGCCAGCAGCTTGGACGGGAAATTGGGCACAGATACGCAGTATTTT; CDR3: CASSLDGKLGTDTQYF
length: 13; J: TRBJ1-4; D: .; V: TRBV2; size: .; DNA: TGTGCCAGCAGTACGACAGGCCGGGAAAAACTGTTTTTT; CDR3: CASSTTGREKLFF
length: 17; J: TRBJ2-5; D: .; V: TRBV28; size: once; DNA: TGTGCCAGCAGTTTATATAGCGTAATTCCCCCGCGAGAGACCCAGTACTTC; CDR3: CASSLYSVIPPRETQYF
length: 16; J: TRBJ1-5; D: TRBD1; V: TRBV18; size: .; DNA: TGTGCCAGCTCACCGGGAGAGGGGGCTAGCAATCAGCCCCAGCATTTT; CDR3: CASSPGEGASNQPQHF
length: 14; J: TRBJ1-2; D: .; V: TRBV7-9; size: .; DNA: TGTGCCAGCAGTCTCTTCCGGGGGGGGTCTGGCTACACCTTC; CDR3: CASSLFRGGSGYTF
length: 14; J: TRBJ2-1; D: .; V: TRBV2; size: once; DNA: TGTGCCAGCAGTGAGGCCAGCTCCTACAATGAGCAGTTCTTC; CDR3: CASSEASSYNEQFF
length: 16; J: TRBJ1-2; D: TRBD1; V: TRBV5-1; size: .; DNA: TGCGCCAGCAGCCCTCACTACAGGGACAGTTCTTATGGCTACACCTTC; CDR3: CASSPHYRDSSYGYTF
length: 15; J: TRBJ2-7; D: .; V: TRBV6-6; size: .; DNA: TGTGCCAGCAGTACCAGGGGGGCGACCCAAGGCGAGCAGTACTTC; CDR3: CASSTRGATQGEQYF
length: 15; J: TRBJ2-5; D: TRBD2; V: TRBV11-1; size: .; DNA: TGTGCCAGCAGCTTGTCGGGAGGGCCCGGGGAGACCCAGTACTTC; CDR3: CASSLSGGPGETQYF